This T cell receptor (beta chain) is drawn from a study of blood T cells in healthy people across ages. PCR was performed a second time for roughly 7 to 11 cycles using a sample-barcoded 5' primer and a J-beta primer mix. A template-switch adaptor with 12 random nucleotides tagged each cDNA molecule. One entry per CDR3 protein results from TCRdb running MiXCR on the 5' RACE reads. The sample has around 870,000 distinct CDR3 sequences; 29% are singletons. This CDR3 has 11 residues. The germline gives CDR1 SEHNR, CDR2 FQNEAQ (reference sequence). Trimming took 7 bases from V and 7 from J, leaving 8 bases between them. The sample holds a few counts of this clonotype.

The chain employs TRBV7-9 and TRBJ2-1, with D unclear. Source material: blood. This receptor was identified in a woman aged 80 or over in good health. CDR3 coding DNA: TGTGCCAGCACCAAAGCTAATGAGCAGTTCTTC. Translated, it gives CASTKANEQFF.